This is a list of T cell receptor beta chains from one sample in a study of blood T cell repertoires in COVID-19. Using immunoSEQ multiplex PCR, the repertoire was profiled, and TCRdb retains in-frame clones only, with some absent. Counted here are 88,000 or so clones, 65% to 90% occurring once; the ten biggest clones make up around 4%. The material sequenced was peripheral blood. The receptors stem from a man in his sixties with acute or convalescent COVID-19. Both conserved end residues are part of each CDR3. D genes are given only for firm matches.

cdr3_aa: CASIPDRINEQFF
d_call: TRBD1
v_call: TRBV6-5
j_call: TRBJ2-1

cdr3_aa: CASSFIGERDEQYF
d_call: NA
v_call: TRBV5-5
j_call: TRBJ2-7

cdr3_aa: CASSLGGGDPTGELFF
d_call: NA
v_call: TRBV7-6
j_call: TRBJ2-2

cdr3_aa: CASSQVQNYGYTF
d_call: NA
v_call: TRBV3-1/TRBV3-2
j_call: TRBJ1-2

cdr3_aa: CASSLAGGGRPGGNQPQHF
d_call: NA
v_call: TRBV7-2
j_call: TRBJ1-5

cdr3_aa: CASSPTGLGEQYF
d_call: TRBD1
v_call: TRBV5-4
j_call: TRBJ2-7

cdr3_aa: CASSLTIGQGGAETQYF
d_call: TRBD2
v_call: TRBV6-2/TRBV6-3
j_call: TRBJ2-5

cdr3_aa: CASSLGSGSIDEQFF
d_call: TRBD2
v_call: TRBV11-3
j_call: TRBJ2-1

cdr3_aa: CASTLGLADYNEQFF
d_call: TRBD2
v_call: TRBV23-1
j_call: TRBJ2-1

cdr3_aa: CASSYGLAGGTAERIF
d_call: TRBD2
v_call: TRBV7-2
j_call: TRBJ2-1

cdr3_aa: CASSTLWSGRWYEQYF
d_call: TRBD2
v_call: TRBV7-2
j_call: TRBJ2-7